This TCR beta chain was recorded in a study of T-cell reconstitution after alpha-beta-depleted transplantation in children. Unique molecular identifiers were incorporated when the TCRbeta library was constructed. TCRdb re-called the PCR reads with MiXCR, one entry per CDR3 protein. The sample has 300,000 to 350,000 distinct CDR3 sequences; 15% to 20% are singletons. With regard to this clonotype: What it recognizes is unknown.

Study conclusions and caveats: Surviving recipient T cells and thymic progenitors accounted for the high day-60 TCRbeta diversity observed in some patients. Reportedly, alpha-beta T cells present about two months post-transplant originated from several hundred expanded clones of graft origin.

CDR1 is MDHEN, CDR2 SYDVKM, per germline. Trimming took 3 bases from V and 4 from J, leaving 24 bases between them. The CDR3 spans 18 residues. Sequencing used PBMCs, mostly from graft donor cells, obtained 360 days after TCRalphabeta/CD19-depleted stem cell transplant. The chain links TRBV28 to TRBJ1-2, with a weak D call TRBD1 (6 bases). This receptor was taken from a male patient aged 2 to 9 who had a stem cell transplant for acute lymphoblastic leukemia, so the T cells may come from the graft donor. The CDR3 nucleotides are TGTGCCAGCAGTTTTATACAAATTACAGGGCCCACTTTCTATGGCTACACCTTC. Amino acids: CASSFIQITGPTFYGYTF.